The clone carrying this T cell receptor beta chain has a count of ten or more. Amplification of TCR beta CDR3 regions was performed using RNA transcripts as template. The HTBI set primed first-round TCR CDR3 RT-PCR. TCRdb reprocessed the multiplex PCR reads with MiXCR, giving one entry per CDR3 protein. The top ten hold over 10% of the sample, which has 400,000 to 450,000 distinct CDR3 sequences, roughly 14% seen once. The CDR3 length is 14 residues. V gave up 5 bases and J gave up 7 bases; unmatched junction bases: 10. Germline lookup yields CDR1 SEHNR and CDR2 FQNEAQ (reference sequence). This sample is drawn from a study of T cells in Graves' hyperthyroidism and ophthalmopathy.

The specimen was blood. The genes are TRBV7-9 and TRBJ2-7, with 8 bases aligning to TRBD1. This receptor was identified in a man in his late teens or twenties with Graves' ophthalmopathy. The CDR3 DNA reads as TGTGCCAGCAGCCCTGGGACAGGACTCTTGGAGCAGTACTTC. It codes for CASSPGTGLLEQYF.